This entry describes one T cell receptor (beta chain). These data come from a study of blood T cell repertoires in COVID-19. Across the whole study: Researchers got acute and convalescent COVID-19 samples from the United States, Italy and Spain. The cDNA or gDNA used as material had been derived from T cells, B-cell-depleted T cells, or PBMCs.

This CDR3 contains 13 residues. V lost 3 bases to trimming and J lost 7 bases; unmatched junction nucleotides: 7. The germline CDR1 and CDR2 sequences are SGHTS and YDEGEE. Original methodology: How many nucleated cells were present was estimated from reference gene primer amplification. Assay: immunoSEQ multiplex PCR; the TCRdb copy retains only in-frame clones and omits some. The V and J calls and clone size are taken from that table; D and trimming were inferred from the DNA. The sample has about 98,000 clones, approximately 81% seen once. This TCR came from an elderly woman with acute or convalescent COVID-19. The chain recombines TRBV5-8 with TRBJ2-7, with TRBD1 matching over 7 bases. Sequenced sample: peripheral blood. CDR3 nucleotides: TGTGCCAGCAGCTACAGGGGCGCGAAGGAGCAGTACTTC. Residues: CASSYRGAKEQYF.